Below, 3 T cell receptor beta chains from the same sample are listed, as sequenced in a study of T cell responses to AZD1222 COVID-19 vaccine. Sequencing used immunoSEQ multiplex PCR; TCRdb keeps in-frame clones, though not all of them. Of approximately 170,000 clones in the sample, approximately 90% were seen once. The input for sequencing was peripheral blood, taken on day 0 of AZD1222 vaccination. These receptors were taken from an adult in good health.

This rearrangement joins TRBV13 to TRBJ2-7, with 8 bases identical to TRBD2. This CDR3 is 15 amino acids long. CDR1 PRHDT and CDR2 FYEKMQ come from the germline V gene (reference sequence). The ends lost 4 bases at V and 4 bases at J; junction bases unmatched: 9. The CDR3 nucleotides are TGTGCCAGCAGCTCCGCCCCGGGAGGGCGGTACGAGCAGTACTTC. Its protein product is CASSSAPGGRYEQYF.

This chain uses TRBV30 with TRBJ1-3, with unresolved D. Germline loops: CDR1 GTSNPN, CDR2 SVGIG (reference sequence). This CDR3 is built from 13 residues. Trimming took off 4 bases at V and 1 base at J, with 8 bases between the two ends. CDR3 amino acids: CAWNLGSGNTIYF. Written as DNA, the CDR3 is TGTGCCTGGAATTTGGGGTCTGGAAACACCATATATTTT.

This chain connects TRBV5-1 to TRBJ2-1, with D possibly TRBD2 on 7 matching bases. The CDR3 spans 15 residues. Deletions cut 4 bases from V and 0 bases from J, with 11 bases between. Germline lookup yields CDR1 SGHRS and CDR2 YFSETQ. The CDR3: CASSDGGLSYNEQFF. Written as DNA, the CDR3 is TGCGCCAGCAGCGACGGGGGGCTCTCCTACAATGAGCAGTTCTTC.